This TCR beta chain came from a study of blood T cell repertoires in COVID-19. Germline values: CDR1 LGHDT, CDR2 YNNKEL (reference sequence). V dropped 3 bases and J dropped 4 bases, with 15 bases sitting between them. CDR3 length: 15 amino acids. Produced via immunoSEQ multiplex PCR; TCRdb's table is partial and in-frame only. Found here are about 370,000 clones, more than 80% of them singletons; the top ten hold over 0.95%. This receptor was identified in a man aged 18 to 35 who had recovered from COVID-19. Sequenced sample: PBMCs or T cells enriched from blood (not recorded which). The chain recombines TRBV3-1 (or the pseudogene TRBV3-2) with TRBJ1-1, with a tentative D call TRBD1 (5 bases). CDR3 in DNA: TGTGCCAGCAGCCAGGGACGCCTGGGGGGCACTGAAGCTTTCTTT. Translated: CASSQGRLGGTEAFF.